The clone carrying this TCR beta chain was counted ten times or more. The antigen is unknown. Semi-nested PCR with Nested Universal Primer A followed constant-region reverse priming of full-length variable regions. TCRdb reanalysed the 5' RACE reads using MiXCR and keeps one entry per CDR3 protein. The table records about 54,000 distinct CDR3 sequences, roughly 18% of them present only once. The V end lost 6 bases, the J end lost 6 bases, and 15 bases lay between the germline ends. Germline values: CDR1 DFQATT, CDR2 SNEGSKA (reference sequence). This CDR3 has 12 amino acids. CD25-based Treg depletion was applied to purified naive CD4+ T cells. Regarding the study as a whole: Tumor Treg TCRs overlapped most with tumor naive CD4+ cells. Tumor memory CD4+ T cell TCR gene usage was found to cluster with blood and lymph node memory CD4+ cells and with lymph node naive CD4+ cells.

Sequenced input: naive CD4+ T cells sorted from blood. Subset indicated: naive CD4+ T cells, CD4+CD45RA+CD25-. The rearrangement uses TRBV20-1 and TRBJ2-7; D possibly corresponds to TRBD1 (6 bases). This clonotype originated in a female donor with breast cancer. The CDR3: CSAVQGSGEQYF. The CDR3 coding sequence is TGCAGTGCCGTACAGGGCTCGGGCGAGCAGTACTTC.